This T cell receptor beta chain was captured in a study of radiotherapy plus CTLA-4 blockade in lung cancer. Each patient with chemo-refractory metastatic non-small-cell lung cancer was treated with focal radiation plus CTLA-4 blockade using ipilimumab. Trimming removed 0 bases at V and 1 base at J, with 7 bases between. Germline CDR1 is KGHSH and CDR2 is LQKENI. This CDR3 comprises 14 residues. Notes on the study in general: Reports state that early shifts in blood T cell clones, with interferon-beta, best predicted response. Peripheral blood showed expansion of tumor-derived TCR clones after radiotherapy and ipilimumab.

The data were produced by immunoSEQ multiplex PCR, yet TCRdb's version contains in-frame clones alone and is incomplete. The sample holds 75,000 to 100,000 clones, about four fifths seen once. Points on this clone: Its target is not known.

The TCR sequence derives from a human donor with non-small cell lung cancer who had a partial response to radiotherapy plus ipilimumab. Some clones in this sample may be carry-over from other donors' samples. This sample comprised peripheral blood, obtained from a patient treated with radiotherapy plus ipilimumab. The chain recombines TRBV18 with TRBJ2-7; D remains ambiguous. CDR3: CASSPPVESYEQYF. CDR3 coding DNA: TGTGCCAGCTCACCACCGGTGGAGTCCTACGAGCAGTACTTC. The variable domain in full, completed from reference TRBV18 and TRBJ2-7, reads NAGVMQNPRHLVRRRGQEARLRCSPMKGHSHVYWYRQLPEEGLKFMVYLQKENIIDESGMPKERFSAEFPKEGPSILRIQQVVRGDSAAYFCASSPPVESYEQYFGPGTRLTVT.